This is a list of T cell receptor beta chains from one sample in a study of blood T cells in healthy people across ages. TCRdb redid the calling of the 5' RACE reads with MiXCR, one entry per CDR3 protein. The sample lists approximately 680,000 distinct CDR3 sequences, approximately 29% occurring once. Sequencing was performed on blood. The origin of the receptors is a woman older than 75 in good health. The CDR3 runs from the conserved cysteine through the conserved F or W. D genes are given only for firm matches. Clone size is shown for a subset of rows, as once, few, many or a class of expanded clone.

j_gene | abundance | v_gene | d_gene | CDR3aa | CDR3nt
TRBJ2-2 | few | TRBV5-1 | NA | CASSLDGVTGELFF | TGCGCCAGCAGCTTGGACGGGGTGACCGGGGAGCTGTTTTTT
TRBJ2-1 | many | TRBV5-5 | TRBD1 | CASSWGQGKAEQFF | TGTGCCAGCAGCTGGGGACAGGGGAAGGCTGAGCAGTTCTTC
TRBJ2-6 | many | TRBV12-3/TRBV12-4 | NA | CASRTSSGANVLTF | TGTGCCAGCAGGACGAGCTCTGGGGCCAACGTCCTGACTTTC
TRBJ2-1 | NA | TRBV6-1 | TRBD2 | CASSAGGNNEQFF | TGTGCCAGCAGTGCCGGGGGGAACAATGAACAGTTCTTC
TRBJ1-1 | few | TRBV9 | NA | CASSVGLRHTGEAFF | TGTGCCAGCAGCGTGGGGCTGAGGCATACAGGGGAAGCTTTCTTT
TRBJ2-5 | many | TRBV6-5 | NA | CASSRGSSGQETQYF | TGTGCCAGCAGCCGGGGTTCCTCAGGCCAAGAGACCCAGTACTTC
TRBJ1-1 | NA | TRBV5-1 | NA | CASSSGSDLLNTEAFF | TGCGCCAGCAGCTCTGGGTCGGACCTTCTGAACACTGAAGCTTTCTTT
TRBJ2-3 | NA | TRBV7-3 | TRBD2 | CASSLNGGSLNTDTQYF | TGTGCCAGCAGCTTAAACGGGGGGTCCCTTAACACAGATACGCAGTATTTT
TRBJ2-7 | few | TRBV20-1 | NA | CSAEVAGDNYEQYF | TGCAGTGCCGAGGTGGCAGGGGACAACTACGAGCAGTACTTC
TRBJ2-7 | few | TRBV27 | NA | CASRRAAAYEQYF | TGTGCCTCCCGAAGGGCAGCAGCCTACGAGCAGTACTTC
TRBJ1-2 | many | TRBV5-8 | NA | CASSLDDIGYTF | TGTGCCAGCAGCTTGGATGACATCGGCTACACCTTC
TRBJ2-5 | many | TRBV4-1 | TRBD2 | CASSQDRSGGARETQYF | TGCGCCAGCAGCCAAGATCGGAGCGGGGGGGCTCGGGAGACCCAGTACTTC
TRBJ1-2 | NA | TRBV20-1 | NA | CSARVGRVGGYTF | TGCAGTGCTAGAGTAGGGAGGGTCGGTGGCTACACCTTC
TRBJ1-2 | many | TRBV27 | NA | CASSSQGFGYTF | TGTGCCAGCAGTTCCCAGGGTTTTGGCTACACCTTC
TRBJ2-3 | many | TRBV19 | NA | CASSIEQRVTDTQYF | TGTGCCAGTAGTATAGAACAGCGAGTCACAGATACGCAGTATTTT
TRBJ1-2 | few | TRBV30 | NA | CAWRSRIEGTRGYTF | TGTGCCTGGAGGTCGAGGATTGAGGGGACGCGCGGCTACACCTTC
TRBJ2-5 | NA | TRBV3-1 | NA | CACSQGSSQETQYF | TGTGCCTGCAGCCAAGGGAGCAGTCAAGAGACCCAGTACTTC
TRBJ2-5 | many | TRBV7-2 | NA | CASSYRTGVRQTQYF | TGTGCCAGCAGCTACCGGACCGGGGTGAGGCAGACCCAGTACTTC
TRBJ2-5 | NA | TRBV7-3 | TRBD2 | CASSNGGRDEKYF | TGTGCCAGCAGCAACGGGGGGAGGGATGAGAAGTACTTC
TRBJ2-3 | NA | TRBV10-3 | NA | CAISRDGTSTDTQYF | TGTGCCATCAGCCGAGACGGGACTAGCACAGATACGCAGTATTTT
TRBJ1-2 | many | TRBV20-1 | NA | CSARDLAALEDYGYTF | TGCAGTGCTAGAGATTTGGCAGCCCTGGAGGACTATGGCTACACCTTC
TRBJ2-7 | NA | TRBV3-1 | NA | CASSPFRGGSYNEQYF | TGTGCCAGCAGCCCCTTTCGGGGTGGGTCCTACAATGAGCAGTACTTC
TRBJ1-1 | many | TRBV4-3 | NA | CASSQDRGTNTEAFF | TGCGCCAGCAGCCAAGATAGGGGCACGAACACTGAAGCTTTCTTT
TRBJ2-3 | few | TRBV20-1 | TRBD1 | CSASPNRGQGITDTQYF | TGCAGTGCTAGTCCTAACCGCGGACAGGGGATCACAGATACGCAGTATTTT
TRBJ1-1 | NA | TRBV6-1 | TRBD1 | CASGGQGRRRAFF | TGTGCCAGCGGGGGACAGGGGCGGAGGAGAGCTTTCTTT
TRBJ2-7 | few | TRBV5-1 | NA | CASSLRRAPVSYEQYF | TGCGCCAGCAGCTTGAGGCGGGCACCCGTCTCCTACGAGCAGTACTTC
TRBJ2-3 | NA | TRBV20-1 | TRBD2 | CSARVAGTTDTQYF | TGCAGTGCTAGAGTAGCGGGAACCACAGATACGCAGTATTTT
TRBJ2-1 | many | TRBV6-1 | TRBD1 | CASSPRTGGNEQFF | TGTGCCAGCAGTCCCCGGACAGGGGGGAATGAGCAGTTCTTC
TRBJ2-1 | many | TRBV5-1 | TRBD1 | CASRFGQGASYNEQFF | TGCGCCAGCAGGTTCGGACAGGGGGCATCCTACAATGAGCAGTTCTTC
TRBJ2-1 | many | TRBV24-1 | NA | CATSDFRGQPPEQFF | TGTGCCACCAGTGATTTCCGGGGGCAACCGCCTGAGCAGTTCTTC
TRBJ2-7 | NA | TRBV7-9 | TRBD2 | CASSPLSGAGNTYEQYF | TGTGCCAGCAGCCCGCTGAGCGGGGCAGGGAACACCTACGAGCAGTACTTC
TRBJ2-1 | many | TRBV20-1 | TRBD2 | CSARGGLAGGGSEQFF | TGCAGTGCTAGGGGAGGACTAGCGGGGGGCGGGTCTGAGCAGTTCTTC
TRBJ2-2 | NA | TRBV9 | TRBD1 | CVSSVVTGATLWELFF | TGTGTCAGCAGCGTAGTAACAGGGGCCACCCTCTGGGAGCTGTTTTTT
TRBJ2-7 | many | TRBV5-1 | NA | CASSLSGTLRSSYEQYF | TGCGCCAGCAGCTTGTCGGGGACATTAAGGAGCTCCTACGAGCAGTACTTC
TRBJ1-2 | few | TRBV28 | NA | CASKQAPGYGYTF | TGTGCCAGCAAGCAGGCCCCTGGGTATGGCTACACCTTC
TRBJ2-2 | NA | TRBV12-3/TRBV12-4 | TRBD2 | CASSLAGTTGELFF | TGTGCCAGCAGTCTAGCGGGAACCACCGGGGAGCTGTTTTTT
TRBJ1-5 | NA | TRBV5-1 | NA | CASRVDSNQPQHF | TGCGCCAGCAGAGTCGACAGCAATCAGCCCCAGCATTTT